The 27 T cell receptor beta chains presented below share a single source sample, sequenced in a study of CD8+CD57+ T cells in acquired aplastic anemia (dated 2018 in TCRdb). These reads were obtained on an Illumina HiSeq 2000. Profiling of TCR beta VDJ combinations and CDR3 sequences used genomic DNA as the template. Using fastp at Q25 and MiXCR, TCRdb reprocessed the public reads and kept productive beta chains. Rows are unified per CDR3 protein, each entry keeping the most common DNA and genes. The sample data list about 190,000 distinct CDR3 sequences, and over 60% of these were observed just once. The ten largest clonotypes hold 46% of the sample. Sequencing was carried out using sorted CD4+, CD8+, or CD8+CD57+ T cells (not recorded which) from PBMCs. The receptors derive from a human donor with severe aplastic anemia or a healthy control (not recorded which).

The V gene is TRBV2, the J gene TRBJ1-2; D not resolved. Germline V gene lookup returns CDR1 SNHLY and CDR2 FYNNEI. Between the trimmed V and J ends, which lost 5 bases and 2 bases, there was a span of 6 bases. This CDR3 spans 12 amino acids. In nucleotides, the CDR3 is TGTGCCAGCAGTACAGCGAACTATGGCTACACCTTC. Translated, it gives CASSTANYGYTF.

The rearrangement uses TRBV29-1 and TRBJ2-7; D might be TRBD1 (6 bases). Deletions cut 7 bases from V and 1 base from J, with 14 bases between. Germline V CDR1 and CDR2: SQVTM, ANQGSEA. The CDR3 is made up of 13 amino acids. The CDR3 region has the DNA TGCAGCGCTGGGTCGACAGGATCCTACGAGCAGTACTTC. It specifies CSAGSTGSYEQYF.

The chain links TRBV20-1 to TRBJ1-6; D unresolved. CDR3 length: 13 residues. Germline CDR1 is DFQATT and CDR2 is SNEGSKA (reference sequence). V lost 2 bases, J lost 9 bases, and 11 bases lay in between. In DNA form, the CDR3 reads TGCAGTGCTAGATCCCAGAGCCTTTCACCCCTCCACTTT. It specifies CSARSQSLSPLHF.

This sequence joins TRBV6-1 and TRBJ1-4; 7 positions agree with TRBD1. The CDR3 is 13 amino acids. Germline lookup yields CDR1 MNHNS and CDR2 SASEGT. Trimming cost V 4 bases and J 5 bases; bases outside gene matches: 1. Written as DNA, the CDR3 is TGTGCCAGCAGTGGGGACAGAAATGAAAAACTGTTTTTT. This sequence encodes CASSGDRNEKLFF.

This clonotype was found many times. This sequence joins TRBV7-6 and TRBJ2-1; 7 bases map to TRBD2. The CDR3 covers 11 residues. In germline, CDR1 is SGHVS, CDR2 FNYEAQ. J gave up 6 bases and V 8 bases, and 1 base lay outside the gene matches. The CDR3 reads CASGGGNEQFF. In nucleotides, the CDR3 is TGTGCCAGCGGCGGGGGCAATGAGCAGTTCTTC.

This chain joins TRBV3-1 and TRBJ1-1; D remains ambiguous. V lost 2 bases to trimming and J lost 2 bases, with 9 bases between them. The CDR3 covers 14 residues. Looked up from germline, CDR1 is LGHDT and CDR2 is YNNKEL (reference sequence). CDR3 bases: TGTGCCAGCAGCCAATTCCATGGAAACACTGAAGCTTTCTTT. It encodes CASSQFHGNTEAFF.

In its sample, this clonotype was seen many times. This chain uses TRBV19 with TRBJ2-7, with 8 bases identical to TRBD1. CDR1 and CDR2 from the germline V gene are LNHDA and SQIVND (reference sequence). The CDR3 runs 13 residues. J gave up 6 bases and V 5 bases, and 6 bases lay outside the gene matches. CDR3 sequence reads: CASSFRTGTEQYF. The DNA of the CDR3 is TGTGCCAGTAGTTTCCGGACAGGGACCGAGCAGTACTTC.

This clonotype occurred a few times. This chain uses TRBV2 with TRBJ1-5, with D maybe TRBD1 (6 bases). The CDR3 sequence is 14 residues long. CDR1 is SNHLY and CDR2 is FYNNEI in the germline V gene. Trimming removed 6 bases at V and 3 bases at J, with 12 bases between. The CDR3 nucleotides read TGTGCCAGCAGCAACCAGGGGACCAATCAGCCCCAGCATTTT. Translation: CASSNQGTNQPQHF.

There are many counts of this clonotype. The chain carries TRBV4-2 and TRBJ1-2, with D perhaps matching TRBD1 (5 bases). Germline lookup yields CDR1 LGHNA and CDR2 YNFKEQ. Between the trimmed V and J ends, which lost 1 base and 1 base, there was a span of 7 bases. This CDR3 is 14 amino acids long. The CDR3 DNA follows: TGTGCCAGCAGCCAAGGACAGAGTAACTATGGCTACACCTTC. This gives the protein CASSQGQSNYGYTF.

The sample holds many counts of this clonotype. The V and J genes are TRBV19 and TRBJ1-5; 8 positions match TRBD1. This CDR3 has 15 amino acids. V lost 6 bases, J lost 2 bases, and 6 bases stayed unmatched. CDR1 is LNHDA, CDR2 SQIVND, per germline (reference sequence). The CDR3 sequence: CASRADREGNQPQHF. CDR3 in DNA: TGTGCCAGTAGGGCGGACAGGGAAGGCAATCAGCCCCAGCATTTT.

This chain joins TRBV7-6 and TRBJ2-7; unclear D gene. Per germline, CDR1 SGHVS and CDR2 FNYEAQ. The V and J ends lost 2 bases and 2 bases respectively, with 10 bases between them. This CDR3 spans 14 amino acids. CDR3 in DNA: TGTGCCAGCAGCTTAAGCCCGGTCCCCTACGAGCAGTACTTC. Translated, it gives CASSLSPVPYEQYF. Using reference TRBV7-6 and TRBJ2-7 for the parts outside the CDR3, the full variable domain is GAGVSQSPRYKVTKRGQDVALRCDPISGHVSLYWYRQALGQGPEFLTYFNYEAQQDKSGLPNDRFSAERPEGSISTLTIQRTEQRDSAMYRCASSLSPVPYEQYFGPGTRLTVT.

J is TRBJ2-7 and V is TRBV20-1; TRBD2 aligns across 10 bases. Trimming removed 3 bases from V and 4 bases from J; junction bases left unmatched: 24. Germline CDR1 and CDR2: DFQATT and SNEGSKA (reference sequence). This CDR3 is built from 20 residues. The CDR3 here is CSASYFELAGDRLAWYEQYF. The CDR3 nucleotides read TGCAGTGCTAGCTACTTTGAGCTAGCGGGAGATCGGTTGGCTTGGTACGAGCAGTACTTC.

The chain uses TRBV2 and TRBJ1-5; D gene ambiguous. V was trimmed by 6 bases and J by 4 bases, leaving 19 bases between them. The germline V gene encodes CDR1 SNHLY and CDR2 FYNNEI. The CDR3 sequence is 16 residues long. CDR3 residues: CASSAEVLVWNQPQHF. The CDR3 DNA reads as TGTGCCAGCAGCGCCGAAGTATTGGTATGGAATCAGCCCCAGCATTTT.

The rearrangement links TRBV7-8 to TRBJ2-7; 10 positions match TRBD1. The CDR3 runs to 15 residues. Trimming took 4 bases from V and 7 from J; bases not matched to a gene: 10. Germline lookup yields CDR1 SGHVS and CDR2 FQNEAQ. The CDR3 sequence: CASSWRDRGIDEQYF. For the CDR3, the DNA is TGTGCCAGCAGCTGGCGGGACAGGGGAATAGATGAGCAGTACTTC.

The chain joins TRBV3-1 to TRBJ2-5, with D possibly TRBD1 on 5 matching bases. Germline V gene data show CDR1 as LGHDT and CDR2 as YNNKEL (reference sequence). The CDR3 has 17 amino acids. The ends were cut back, 0 bases at V and 0 bases at J, with 14 bases in the middle. The CDR3 sequence: CASSQEPIREYQETQYF. CDR3 in DNA: TGTGCCAGCAGCCAAGAGCCGATCAGGGAATACCAAGAGACCCAGTACTTC.

The gene calls are TRBV9 and TRBJ2-5; D is perhaps TRBD2 (5 bases). Germline V gene lookup returns CDR1 SGDLS and CDR2 YYNGEE. The V gene lost 1 base and the J gene lost 2 bases, with 12 bases spanning the gap. The CDR3 contains 15 residues. The CDR3 region is CASSVTASSQETQYF. The CDR3, as DNA: TGTGCCAGCAGCGTAACGGCTAGCTCTCAAGAGACCCAGTACTTC.

This chain joins TRBV6-5 and TRBJ2-5; 10 bases are shared with TRBD2. Germline V gene sequence: CDR1 MNHEY, CDR2 SVGAGI. The CDR3 is 17 amino acids. The V gene end was trimmed by 0 bases and the J gene end by 5 bases; junction bases not matched to a gene: 9. CDR3 nucleotide sequence: TGTGCCAGCAGTTACTCGAGTTCTAGCGGGGGCAAGGAGACCCAGTACTTC. It codes for CASSYSSSSGGKETQYF.

The V call is TRBV19, the J call TRBJ2-7; the D is unclear. This CDR3 has 17 residues. Germline assignment: CDR1 LNHDA and CDR2 SQIVND (reference sequence). V lost 3 bases to trimming and J lost 3 bases, with 21 bases between them. The CDR3 region is CASSIGPSETWSYEQYF. The CDR3 bases are TGTGCCAGTAGTATCGGCCCCAGCGAGACTTGGAGCTACGAGCAGTACTTC.

This clonotype was counted a few times. This CDR3 reads CASSESPITEAFF. The CDR3, as DNA: TGCGCCAGCAGTGAGTCCCCGATTACTGAAGCTTTCTTT. This sequence joins TRBV10-2 and TRBJ1-1; D remains unclear. V was cut by 0 bases and J by 5 bases, with 7 bases left in between. Germline V CDR1 and CDR2: WSHSY, SAAADI. CDR3 length: 13 amino acids.

This clonotype showed up just a few times. CDR3 residues: CASSSAGGARNSPLHF. The CDR3 DNA sequence: TGTGCCAGCAGTTCCGCCGGGGGGGCAAGGAATTCACCCCTCCACTTT. The chain couples TRBV6-1 to TRBJ1-6, with D perhaps TRBD1 (6 bases). CDR1 is MNHNS and CDR2 is SASEGT in the germline V gene. The CDR3 is 16 amino acids. V shed 5 bases and J shed 7 bases, with 18 bases lying between them.

The chain uses TRBV29-1 and TRBJ2-7; a possible D gene is TRBD2 (6 bases). The V and J ends lost 6 bases and 0 bases respectively, with 9 bases between them. Germline V gene sequence: CDR1 SQVTM, CDR2 ANQGSEA. The CDR3 is made up of 12 amino acids. The CDR3 here is CSVGEASYEQYF. The CDR3 region has the DNA TGCAGCGTGGGGGAGGCCTCCTACGAGCAGTACTTC.

Regarding this clonotype: A much larger clone differs from this one at a single base, so this may be a read error. The chain carries TRBV7-9 and TRBJ1-1; D is unclear. Germline V gene sequence: CDR1 SEHNR, CDR2 FQNEAQ (reference sequence). V was pared by 3 bases and J by 7 bases, with 9 bases between. The CDR3 has 12 residues. CDR3: CASSLGGLEAFF. CDR3 nucleotides: TGTGCCAGCAGCTTGGGCGGACTTGAAGCTTTCTTT.

CDR3 amino acids: CASTLYTPHYNEQFF. The DNA of the CDR3 is TGCGCCAGCACCCTATACACGCCCCACTACAATGAGCAGTTCTTC. The chain combines TRBV10-1 with TRBJ2-1; D is unresolved. Trimming pared 7 bases from V and 3 bases from J, leaving 16 bases between. The germline gives CDR1 WNHNN, CDR2 SYGVQD (reference sequence). There are 15 residues in the CDR3.

This clonotype was detected only a few times. Here the CDR3 omits its conserved ending phenylalanine or tryptophan, so a read error is the likely source. No DNA is shown, since the ends of the CDR3 on it are uncertain; the CDR3 is the one TCRdb lists. The chain employs TRBV12-3 or TRBV12-4 and TRBJ2-5; the D call in the table, TRBD2, was not verified against the DNA. Ends included, the CDR3 has 10 residues. CDR3 residues: CASSPRELPP.

There are a few counts of this clonotype. The J gene is TRBJ2-5, the V gene TRBV4-3; D tentatively reads TRBD1 or TRBD2 (7 bases each). This CDR3 contains 14 residues. The V gene lost 5 bases and the J gene lost 3 bases, with 13 bases spanning the gap. Germline V gene lookup returns CDR1 LGHNA and CDR2 YSLEER. CDR3 bases: TGCGCCAGCAGCTCCAGGGGGGGTGAAGAGACCCAGTACTTC. It yields the protein CASSSRGGEETQYF.

The gene calls are TRBV7-6 and TRBJ2-3; a possible D gene is TRBD1 (5 bases). The V end lost 11 bases, the J end lost 1 base, and 16 bases lay between the germline ends. This CDR3 contains 14 residues. CDR1 SGHVS and CDR2 FNYEAQ come from the germline V gene. CDR3 DNA: TGTGCCGGAAACACCCAAGGGGGCACAGATACGCAGTATTTT. Translated, it gives CAGNTQGGTDTQYF.

The chain is built from TRBV10-2 and TRBJ1-2, with D unclear. V lost 0 bases and J lost 2, with 10 bases in between. Germline V gene sequence: CDR1 WSHSY, CDR2 SAAADI. This CDR3 is built from 15 residues. Here the CDR3 reads CASSESSHFNYGYTF. CDR3 DNA: TGCGCCAGCAGTGAGTCGAGCCATTTCAACTATGGCTACACCTTC.